This T cell receptor (beta chain) was identified during a study of blood T cells in healthy people across ages (dated by TCRdb to between 2014 and 2017). Describing the broader study: In model experiments, template switching captured roughly one uniquely barcoded TCR beta cDNA molecule for every two T cells. Four age groups were formed from the donors: young (average about 17 years), middle-aged (approximately 42), aged (about 62) and long-lived (less than 85). Using the same blood draw, the study looked at two additional independent replicas of 1 million unique cDNA reads for two donors, one aged 18 to 30 and the other aged 80 or older. To avoid experimental bias, donors of different ages were distributed randomly across sequencing lanes. Using deep sequencing normalized with unique cDNA molecular identifiers, the study measured how TCR beta repertoire diversity changes with age.

The roughly 39 donors, aged about 6 to 95 years, were systemically healthy Caucasian individuals from Russia. Approximately 9.3 milliliters of peripheral blood were collected from each donor into EDTA-treated Vacutainer tubes. Ficoll-Paque density-gradient centrifugation was used to isolate PBMCs, with at least 6.5 million per sample. Total RNA, at least 6 micrograms per sample, was extracted from PBMCs with Trizol reagent. For every donor, flow cytometry on a PBMC aliquot measured the percentage of naive CD45RAhigh/CD27high T cells. Library generation was performed with 5' RACE. TCRdb names Illumina HiSeq 2500 as the instrument used. The second PCR ran for roughly 7 to 11 cycles and used a J-beta primer mix along with a sample-barcoded 5' primer. A template-switch 5' adaptor carrying 12 random nucleotides introduced a unique molecular identifier onto each TCR beta cDNA molecule. At least 3 million CDR3-containing paired-end reads were obtained from each sample. First-strand cDNA synthesis was performed from all RNA using the Mint cDNA synthesis kit, with priming by a TRBC-specific oligonucleotide. Following uracil-DNA glycosylase treatment, all cDNA underwent a first 18-cycle PCR with the universal primers M1SS and BC2_uni_R. As for how the authors treated the data: For normalization, 1 million high-quality reads, each with a distinct molecular identifier, were randomly selected from each sample. Reads sharing molecular identifiers were discarded rather than binned into consensus sequences. MiTCR, run with a Q25 quality threshold and the strictest error-elimination algorithm, handled CDR3 identification, clonotype clustering and error correction. A nonparametric unseen species model using Euler transformation provided a lower-bound estimate of total TCR beta diversity. TCRdb reran the public reads through fastp at Q25 and MiXCR, keeping productive beta chains. Each entry merges the rows of one CDR3 protein and shows their most common DNA and genes. The V and J calls reflect TCRdb's pipeline rather than the authors' work. The sample table shows about 1.4 million distinct CDR3 sequences, and roughly 64% are seen once. Of the sample, roughly 6.3% falls within the top ten clones.

Note on this clonotype: Its binding antigen is unknown. Per-base qualities were not stored, and no clone one base away is much larger.

What the authors observed across the whole study: The percentage of naive T cells measured by flow cytometry correlated strongly with observed TCR beta diversity. Donor CMV infection status was unknown, potentially confounding age-related changes in expanded clonotypes. Observed TCR beta diversity per million T cells fell roughly linearly with age, and a significant reduction was already apparent by age around 40. Since profiling was done on bulk unsorted PBMCs, naive and antigen-experienced compartments could not be conclusively compared. Estimates of total diversity based on one million sequenced T cells were considered lower bounds and underestimates. The long-lived group showed more naive CD4+ T cells, fewer expanded clones and increased TCR diversity than the aged group, suggesting age selection.

Material for sequencing was blood. The sequence was collected from a man aged 18 to 30 in good health.

The CDR3 protein is CASSQAVGTEAFF. DNA sequence: TGCGCCAGCAGCCAAGCTGTGGGCACTGAAGCTTTCTTT. The sequence joins TRBV4-1 to TRBJ1-1; the D gene cannot be resolved reliably. V drops 1 base and J drops 4 bases, leaving 7 bases in between. From the cysteine up to the phenylalanine, the CDR3 has a length of 13 residues. Only the CDR3 portion is preserved as DNA: 39 bases, with reading frame beginning at the first base. CDR1 and CDR2 are read off the germline V gene as MGHRA and YSYEKL.